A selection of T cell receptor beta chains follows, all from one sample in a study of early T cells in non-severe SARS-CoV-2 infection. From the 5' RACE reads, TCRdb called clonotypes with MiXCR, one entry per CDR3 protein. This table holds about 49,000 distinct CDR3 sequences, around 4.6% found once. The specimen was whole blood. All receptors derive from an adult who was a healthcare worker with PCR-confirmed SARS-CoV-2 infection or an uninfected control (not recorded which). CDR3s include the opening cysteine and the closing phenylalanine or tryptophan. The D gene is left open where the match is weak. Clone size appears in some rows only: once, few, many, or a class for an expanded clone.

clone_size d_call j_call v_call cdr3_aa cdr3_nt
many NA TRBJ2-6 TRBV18 CASSGVEGLLWDVLTF TGTGCCAGCTCAGGGGTGGAGGGCCTCCTCTGGGACGTCCTGACTTTC
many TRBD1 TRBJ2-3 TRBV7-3 CASSLHRDSSTDTQYF TGTGCCAGCAGCCTTCACCGGGACAGTAGCACAGATACGCAGTATTTT
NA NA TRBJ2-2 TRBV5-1 CASSLGRTVKLFF TGCGCCAGCAGCTTGGGTCGGACAGTTAAGCTGTTTTTT
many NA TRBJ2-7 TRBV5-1 CASSLVQATPEQYF TGCGCCAGCAGCTTGGTTCAGGCCACCCCCGAGCAGTACTTC
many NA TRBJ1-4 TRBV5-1 CASSLGFATNEKLFF TGCGCCAGCAGCTTGGGGTTTGCAACTAATGAAAAACTGTTTTTT
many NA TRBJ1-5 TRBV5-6 CASSPAAGNQPQHF TGTGCCAGCAGCCCAGCAGCTGGCAATCAGCCCCAGCATTTT
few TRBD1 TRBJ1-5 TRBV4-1 CASSQGQGNNQPQHF TGCGCCAGCAGCCAAGGACAGGGGAATAATCAGCCCCAGCATTTT
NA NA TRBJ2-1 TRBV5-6 CASSSLGDAYNEQFF TGTGCCAGCAGCTCCCTGGGCGATGCCTACAATGAGCAGTTCTTC
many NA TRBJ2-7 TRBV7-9 CASSRTDGYEQYF TGTGCCAGCAGCCGGACGGACGGTTACGAGCAGTACTTC
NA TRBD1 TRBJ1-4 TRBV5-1 CASSLNQGEQKLFF TGCGCCAGCAGCTTGAACCAGGGGGAACAAAAACTGTTTTTT
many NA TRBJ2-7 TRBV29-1 CSVATGTYEQYF TGCAGCGTTGCTACAGGGACCTACGAGCAGTACTTC
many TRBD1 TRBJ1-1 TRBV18 CASSLPPGQGASEAFF TGTGCCAGCTCACTACCGCCGGGACAGGGGGCATCTGAAGCTTTCTTT
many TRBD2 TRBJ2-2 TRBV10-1 CASSGTSGDTGELFF TGCGCCAGCAGCGGGACTAGCGGCGACACCGGGGAGCTGTTTTTT
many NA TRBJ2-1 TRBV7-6 CASSLAWAGEQFF TGTGCCAGCAGCTTAGCGTGGGCAGGTGAGCAGTTCTTC
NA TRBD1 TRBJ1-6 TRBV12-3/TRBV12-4 CASSLGSQVAGGHSPLHF TGTGCCAGCAGTTTAGGGTCCCAGGTGGCAGGGGGTCATTCACCCCTCCACTTT
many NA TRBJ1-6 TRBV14 CASSQSGNSPLHF TGTGCCAGCAGCCAATCCGGGAATTCACCCCTCCACTTT